This TCR beta chain comes out of a study of T cell repertoires in cytomegalovirus infection. This CDR3 has 15 amino acids. Germline CDR1 and CDR2: LGHDT and YNNKEL (reference sequence). Trimming removed 1 base at V and 4 bases at J, with 10 bases between. Each CDR3 protein gets one entry after TCRdb re-called the reads with MiXCR. The sample lists about 830,000 distinct CDR3 sequences; 30% to 35% were seen once. In the case of this clonotype: The target antigen is unknown.

The TCR originated in a human donor in good health (CMV status not recorded). Some clones in this sample may be carry-over from other donors' samples. This chain links TRBV3-1 with TRBJ1-4, with D maybe TRBD1 (5 bases). The source material was cultured CD8+ T cells from PBMCs, sampled from culture after CMV antigen stimulation. CDR3 region: CASSQARDHNEKLFF. Written as DNA, the CDR3 is TGTGCCAGCAGCCAAGCCAGGGACCATAATGAAAAACTGTTTTTT. The whole variable domain, remainder taken from reference TRBV3-1 and TRBJ1-4, is DTAVSQTPKYLVTQMGNDKSIKCEQNLGHDTMYWYKQDSKKFLKIMFSYNNKELIINETVPNRFSPKSPDKAHLNLHINSLELGDSAVYFCASSQARDHNEKLFFGSGTQLSVL.